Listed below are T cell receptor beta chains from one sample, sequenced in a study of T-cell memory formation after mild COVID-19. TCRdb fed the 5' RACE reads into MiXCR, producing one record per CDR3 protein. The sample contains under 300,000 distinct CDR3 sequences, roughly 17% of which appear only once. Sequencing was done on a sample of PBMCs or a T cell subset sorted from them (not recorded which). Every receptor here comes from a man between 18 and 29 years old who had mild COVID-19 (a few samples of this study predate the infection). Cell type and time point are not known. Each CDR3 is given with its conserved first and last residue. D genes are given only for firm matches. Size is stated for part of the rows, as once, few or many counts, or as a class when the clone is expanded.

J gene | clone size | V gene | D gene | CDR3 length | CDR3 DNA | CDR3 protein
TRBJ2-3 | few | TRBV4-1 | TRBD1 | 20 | TGCGCCAGCAGCCAAACTGTACCGGGACAGGGACCCCTTTTAAGGGGTACGCAGTATTTT | CASSQTVPGQGPLLRGTQYF
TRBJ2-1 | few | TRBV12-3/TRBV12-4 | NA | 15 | TGTGCCAGCAGCAAAAGGGACATCCGAAACAATGAGCAGTTCTTC | CASSKRDIRNNEQFF
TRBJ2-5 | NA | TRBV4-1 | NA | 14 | TGCGCCAGCAGCCAAGTAGAGGGAAGGGGGACCCAGTACTTC | CASSQVEGRGTQYF
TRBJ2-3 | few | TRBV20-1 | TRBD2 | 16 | TGCAGTGCTAGCCCGGGACTAGCGGGGGTCTTGGCGTCGCAGTATTTT | CSASPGLAGVLASQYF
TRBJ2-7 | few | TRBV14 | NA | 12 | TGTGCCAGCAGCCCCACGGCCTACGAGCAGTACTTC | CASSPTAYEQYF
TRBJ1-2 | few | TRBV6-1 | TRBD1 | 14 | TGTGCCAGCAGGGGCGACAGGGCCCCCTATGGCTACACCTTC | CASRGDRAPYGYTF
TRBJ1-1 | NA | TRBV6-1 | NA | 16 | TGTGCCAGCAGTTATCCGATGGGAGGGTCGAACACTGAAGCTTTCTTT | CASSYPMGGSNTEAFF
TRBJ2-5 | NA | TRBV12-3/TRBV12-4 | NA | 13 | TGTGCCAGCAGGATGGGGTTCCAAGAGACCCAGTACTTC | CASRMGFQETQYF
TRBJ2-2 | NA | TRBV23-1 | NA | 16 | NA | CASSHQGTRTPGSCFF
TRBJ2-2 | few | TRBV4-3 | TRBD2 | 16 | TGCGCCAGCAGCCGTGGACTAGCAGCTAACACCGGGGAGCTGTTTTTT | CASSRGLAANTGELFF
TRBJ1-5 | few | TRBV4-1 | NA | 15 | TGCGCCAGCAGCTCTCGGGCCGGACTACTACAGCCCCAGCATTTT | CASSSRAGLLQPQHF
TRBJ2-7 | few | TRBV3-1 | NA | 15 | TGTGCCAGCAGCCAAGGTCGAAAGGTCTCCTACGAGCAGTACTTC | CASSQGRKVSYEQYF
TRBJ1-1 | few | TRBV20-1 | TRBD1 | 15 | TGCAGTGCTAAGCCGGGACAGGGGTTGAACACTGAAGCTTTCTTT | CSAKPGQGLNTEAFF
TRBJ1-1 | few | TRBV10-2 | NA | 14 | TGCGCCAGCACTGCTACGGCGAGGAACACTGAAGCTTTCTTT | CASTATARNTEAFF
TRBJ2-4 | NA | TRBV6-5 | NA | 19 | TGTGCCAGCAGTTACCGCGAGTGGGGCAGGGGTTTAGCCAAAAACATTCAGTACTTC | CASSYREWGRGLAKNIQYF
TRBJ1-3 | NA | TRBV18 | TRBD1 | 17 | TGTGCCAGCTCACCACCCGGGACAGGGGCTCCTGGAAACACCATATATTTT | CASSPPGTGAPGNTIYF
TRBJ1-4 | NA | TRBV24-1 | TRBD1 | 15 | TGTGCCACCAGTGATCCCGGACAGGGAAGCGAAAAACTGTTTTTT | CATSDPGQGSEKLFF
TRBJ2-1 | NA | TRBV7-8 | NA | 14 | TGTGCCAGCAGCCCTTACAGGGCTGGGAATGAGCAGTTCTTC | CASSPYRAGNEQFF
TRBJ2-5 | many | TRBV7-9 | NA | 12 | TGTGCCAGCAGCCTGTACCAAGAGACCCAGTACTTC | CASSLYQETQYF
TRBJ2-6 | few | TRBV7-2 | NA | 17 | TGTGCCAGCCCCCACAGGTGGATGAACTCTGGGGCCAACGTCCTGACTTTC | CASPHRWMNSGANVLTF
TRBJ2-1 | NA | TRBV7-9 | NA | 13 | TGTGCCAGCAGTTCCCGAGGGGGTGTTGAGCAGTTCTTC | CASSSRGGVEQFF
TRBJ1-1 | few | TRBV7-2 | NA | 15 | TGTGCCAGCAGCCCATGGGGGGGGCAAAACACTGAAGCTTTCTTT | CASSPWGGQNTEAFF
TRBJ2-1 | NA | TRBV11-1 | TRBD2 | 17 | TGTGCCAGCAGCTTTGGCGGGGGTTTCAGCTCCTACAATGAGCAGTTCTTC | CASSFGGGFSSYNEQFF
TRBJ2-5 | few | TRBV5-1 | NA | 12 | TGCGCCAGCAGAATGCCTGGGGAGACCCAGTACTTC | CASRMPGETQYF
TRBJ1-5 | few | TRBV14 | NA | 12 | TGTGCCAGCAGCCGGGGGTACCAGCCCCAGCATTTT | CASSRGYQPQHF
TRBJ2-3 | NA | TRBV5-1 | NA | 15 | TGCGCCAGCAGGGGTGGCGGGGGCCTCACAGATACGCAGTATTTT | CASRGGGGLTDTQYF
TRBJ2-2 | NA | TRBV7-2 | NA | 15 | TGTGCCAGCAGCTTCGACAGGCTTCACACCGGGGAGCTGTTTTTT | CASSFDRLHTGELFF